Presented here are 31 T cell receptor beta chains from one specimen sequenced in a study of blood T cell repertoires in COVID-19 (dated by TCRdb to the early 2020s). Receptor libraries were prepared by the immunoSEQ multiplex PCR assay. The table comes from immuneACCESS by way of TCRdb, which keeps in-frame sequences with V and J called. Part of the clones is missing from these tables; in studies checked, under half for an unresolved V gene and the rest for unknown reasons. The sample includes fewer than 200,000 clones, with approximately 91% observed a single time. The ten biggest clones cover around 5.1% of the sample. The specimen sequenced was peripheral blood. The source is a man aged 18 to 30 with COVID-19, enrolled during active disease.

The CDR3 DNA follows: TGTGCCAGCAGGGCGACTAGCGGAAATTCCTACGAGCAGTACTTC. Translating gives CASRATSGNSYEQYF. The chain has TRBV11-3 and TRBJ2-7; 9 bases line up with TRBD2. J was trimmed by 1 base and V by 6 bases; bases with no gene match: 7. The CDR3 loop spans 15 amino acids. Germline lookup yields CDR1 SGHNT and CDR2 YENEEA.

The V and J genes are TRBV10-3 and TRBJ1-6; 8 bases line up with TRBD1. Germline V lookup: CDR1 ENHRY, CDR2 SYGVKD. CDR3 length equals 15 residues. V was clipped by 5 bases and J by 4 bases; unmatched bases: 4. DNA for the CDR3: TGTGCCATCAGTCACGGACAGGGTTATAATTCACCCCTCCACTTT. Its protein is CAISHGQGYNSPLHF.

J is TRBJ2-1 and V is TRBV19; 13 bases agree with TRBD2. Germline trimming cut 4 bases from V and 8 bases from J; bases unmatched to any gene: 5. CDR3 length: 15 amino acids. Germline V lookup: CDR1 LNHDA, CDR2 SQIVND (reference sequence). CDR3 amino acids: CASSTLAGGLDEQFF. The CDR3 nucleotides read TGTGCCAGTAGTACACTAGCGGGAGGGCTCGATGAGCAGTTCTTC.

The chain employs TRBV18 and TRBJ2-7; possibly TRBD1 for D (9 bases). V lost 6 bases and J lost 4, with 25 bases in between. The CDR3 spans 17 residues. CDR1 is KGHSH, CDR2 LQKENI, per germline. The CDR3 protein is CASSPGTGSGSVYEQYF. CDR3 DNA sequence: TGTGCCAGCTCTCCCGGGACAGGGAGCGGGAGCGTATACGAGCAGTACTTC.

The CDR3 spells CASSSFVGSGNEQFF. The CDR3 DNA follows: TGCGCCAGCAGCAGCTTTGTCGGGAGTGGTAATGAGCAGTTCTTC. V gene TRBV5-1 combines with J gene TRBJ2-1, with D perhaps matching TRBD2 (6 bases). The CDR3 is 15 residues long. Between the trimmed V and J ends, which lost 4 bases and 7 bases, there was a span of 18 bases. Germline values: CDR1 SGHRS, CDR2 YFSETQ.

This clone is a singleton in its sample. The chain employs TRBV6-2 or TRBV6-3 and TRBJ2-5; tentatively, D is TRBD2 (6 bases). The CDR3 is 15 residues long. V lost 2 bases and J lost 1, with 11 bases in between. The germline gives CDR1 MNHEY, CDR2 SVGEGT. The CDR3 coding sequence is TGTGCCAGCAGTTACGGGGGGACGGTCCAAGAGACCCAGTACTTC. Its translation is CASSYGGTVQETQYF.

A few counts support this clone. This chain uses TRBV28 with TRBJ1-2; TRBD1 aligns across 9 bases. Unmatched junction bases numbered 10, after V lost 6 bases and J lost 5 bases. The germline gives CDR1 MDHEN, CDR2 SYDVKM. The CDR3 consists of 15 residues. CDR3 bases: TGTGCCAGCAGCTCGGACAGGGGCTACGTTTATGGCTACACCTTC. Amino acids: CASSSDRGYVYGYTF.

J is TRBJ2-3 and V is TRBV13, with 7 positions matching TRBD1. Germline V gene lookup returns CDR1 PRHDT and CDR2 FYEKMQ (reference sequence). J gave up 5 bases and V 4 bases, and 18 bases lay outside the gene matches. This CDR3 spans 18 amino acids. The CDR3 loop reads CASSSTPRDRGSEDTQYF. The CDR3 region has the DNA TGTGCCAGCAGCTCGACCCCTAGGGACAGAGGGTCGGAAGATACGCAGTATTTT.

The rearrangement joins TRBV15 to TRBJ2-7; 7 bases match TRBD2. The length of the CDR3 is 14 residues. From germline, CDR1 is LNHNV and CDR2 YYDKDF (reference sequence). Germline trimming cut 4 bases from V and 1 base from J; bases unmatched to any gene: 4. The CDR3 sequence: CATSTGRLSYEQYF. As DNA, the CDR3 is TGTGCCACCAGCACCGGGAGGCTTTCCTACGAGCAGTACTTC.

This chain joins TRBV24-1 and TRBJ2-1; 9 nucleotides line up with TRBD2. The CDR3 has 13 residues. Germline V CDR1 and CDR2: KGHDR, SFDVKD. Trimming at V came to 2 bases and at J to 10 bases, leaving 2 bases not matched to a gene. The CDR3 DNA reads TGTGCCACCAGTGATTACGGACTAGCGGAGCAGTTCTTC. Translated: CATSDYGLAEQFF.

The CDR3, as DNA: TGTGCCAGCAGTGAAGTAAAAGCGGGAGGCTACAATGAGCAGTTCTTC. Protein sequence: CASSEVKAGGYNEQFF. The gene calls are TRBV2 and TRBJ2-1, with 9 bases aligning to TRBD2. Trimming took 1 base from V and 3 from J; bases not matched to a gene: 4. This CDR3 contains 16 residues. The germline V gene has CDR1 SNHLY and CDR2 FYNNEI.

The chain is built from TRBV5-1 and TRBJ1-2, with D maybe TRBD1 (5 bases). Germline CDR1 and CDR2: SGHRS and YFSETQ. CDR3 length: 13 amino acids. The V and J ends lost 4 bases and 5 bases respectively, with 12 bases between them. This CDR3 reads CASSSRTTYGYTF. DNA for the CDR3: TGCGCCAGCAGCAGCAGGACAACTTATGGCTACACCTTC.

The CDR3 DNA reads TGTGCCAGCAGTAGGGGACAGGGGAAGAATTCACCCCTCCACTTT. This gives the protein CASSRGQGKNSPLHF. The chain joins TRBV5-8 to TRBJ1-6, with 10 bases fitting TRBD1. Germline V gene lookup returns CDR1 SGHTS and CDR2 YDEGEE. The CDR3 has 15 residues. J was trimmed by 7 bases and V by 5 bases; bases with no gene match: 6.

The V call is TRBV5-6, the J call TRBJ2-7, with D tentatively TRBD1 (6 bases). With 4 bases removed from V and 6 bases from J, the gap between germline ends came to 8 bases. The germline CDR1 and CDR2 sequences are SGHDT and YYEEEE. The CDR3 has 11 residues. The CDR3 protein is CASSRGGEQYF. The CDR3 DNA sequence: TGTGCCAGCAGCCGAGGGGGCGAGCAGTACTTC.

J is TRBJ1-1 and V is TRBV27; D is uncertain. The CDR3 sequence is 15 residues long. V dropped 3 bases and J dropped 0 bases, with 11 bases sitting between them. Per the germline V gene, CDR1 is MNHEY and CDR2 is SMNVEV (reference sequence). CDR3 sequence: CASSFASAMNTEAFF. In DNA form, the CDR3 reads TGTGCCAGCAGTTTTGCGTCCGCGATGAACACTGAAGCTTTCTTT.

The chain combines TRBV15 with TRBJ1-5; unclear D gene. V was shortened by 1 base and J by 2 bases, with 3 bases between the two germline ends. This CDR3 has 13 amino acids. Looked up from germline, CDR1 is LNHNV and CDR2 is YYDKDF (reference sequence). The CDR3 here is CATSRAGNQPQHF. In nucleotides, the CDR3 is TGTGCCACCAGCAGAGCTGGCAATCAGCCCCAGCATTTT.

V and J are TRBV28 and TRBJ2-7; 8 bases fit TRBD2. V trimming: 2 bases; J trimming: 0 bases; junction bases outside the gene matches: 3. This CDR3 region has 15 residues. The germline CDR1 and CDR2 sequences are MDHEN and SYDVKM. CDR3 DNA sequence: TGTGCCAGCAGTTTAGGCGGGAGGAGCTCCTACGAGCAGTACTTC. Amino acid sequence: CASSLGGRSSYEQYF.

The chain combines TRBV7-9 with TRBJ2-1; possibly TRBD1 for D (6 bases). The CDR3 is 17 residues long. V lost 4 bases and J 0 bases, leaving 16 bases between the germline ends. From germline, CDR1 is SEHNR and CDR2 FQNEAQ (reference sequence). CDR3 DNA: TGTGCCAGCAGCTCACCAGGGGCTGTGGGCTCCTACAATGAGCAGTTCTTC. It codes for CASSSPGAVGSYNEQFF.

The chain is built from TRBV7-2 and TRBJ1-2, with 7 bases fitting TRBD1. Germline V CDR1 and CDR2: SGHTA, FQGNSA. There are 15 residues in the CDR3. V was pared by 5 bases and J by 1 base, with 7 bases of the junction left unmatched. This chain's CDR3 is CASSIVRQGNYGYTF. The DNA for the CDR3 is TGTGCCAGCAGCATCGTCCGACAGGGTAACTATGGCTACACCTTC.

The chain links TRBV19 to TRBJ1-1; D gene unclear. The length of the CDR3 is 15 residues. Germline V gene data show CDR1 as LNHDA and CDR2 as SQIVND (reference sequence). Trimming stripped 4 bases from V and 3 bases from J, with 15 bases between. CDR3 amino acids: CASSTYDTSDTEAFF. The DNA for the CDR3 is TGTGCCAGTAGTACCTATGACACCTCCGACACTGAAGCTTTCTTT.

The chain is built from TRBV11-3 and TRBJ2-2; a possible D gene is TRBD1 (6 bases). The CDR3 loop spans 14 amino acids. V was clipped by 7 bases and J by 1 base, with 10 bases between them. Germline lookup yields CDR1 SGHNT and CDR2 YENEEA. CDR3 in DNA: TGTGCCAGCACCCGGGGACAGAACACCGGGGAGCTGTTTTTT. It codes for CASTRGQNTGELFF.

V is TRBV5-8 and J is TRBJ1-5; D is perhaps TRBD1 (6 bases). V shed 1 base and J shed 1 base, with 15 bases lying between them. Germline CDR1 reads SGHTS; CDR2 reads YDEGEE. There are 17 residues in the CDR3. This CDR3 reads CASSLWVRGISNQPQHF. The CDR3 nucleotides read TGTGCCAGCAGCTTGTGGGTCAGGGGAATAAGCAATCAGCCCCAGCATTTT. Filled out from reference TRBV5-8 and TRBJ1-5, the complete variable domain reads EAGVTQSPTHLIKTRGQQATLRCSPISGHTSVYWYQQALGLGLQFLLWYDEGEERNRGNFPPRFSGRQFPNYSSELNVNALELEDSALYLCASSLWVRGISNQPQHFGDGTRLSIL.

The rearrangement joins TRBV19 to TRBJ2-3, with 10 bases matching TRBD1. Trimming at V came to 3 bases and at J to 6 bases, leaving 12 bases not matched to a gene. The V gene's germline CDR1 is LNHDA and CDR2 SQIVND (reference sequence). This CDR3 region has 17 residues. The CDR3 is CASSIYLRTGGSDTQYF. DNA of the CDR3: TGTGCCAGTAGTATTTATCTTCGGACAGGGGGATCGGATACGCAGTATTTT.

The chain links TRBV4-1 to TRBJ2-2; TRBD2 matches 12 bases. CDR1 and CDR2 from the germline V gene are MGHRA and YSYEKL. This CDR3 has 16 residues. The V and J ends lost 7 bases and 5 bases, in that order; junction bases with no gene match: 8. The chain's CDR3 is CASKPGLAGKTGELFF. CDR3 in DNA: TGCGCCAGCAAACCTGGACTAGCGGGAAAAACCGGGGAGCTGTTTTTT.

The chain carries TRBV6-1 and TRBJ1-2, with D unclear. This CDR3 has 13 amino acids. CDR1 is MNHNS and CDR2 is SASEGT in the germline V gene. The germline V and J ends were trimmed by 0 bases and 7 bases, with 9 bases remaining between them. CDR3 sequence (DNA): TGTGCCAGCAGTGAAGCACGGGTTTCTGGCTACACCTTC. Protein sequence: CASSEARVSGYTF.

V usage is TRBV4-3 and J usage is TRBJ2-7, with D tentatively TRBD2 (5 bases). Trimming removed 1 base from V and 2 bases from J, with 12 bases in between. The CDR3 covers 15 residues. Germline CDR1 reads LGHNA; CDR2 reads YSLEER. The CDR3 bases are TGCGCCAGCAGCCAAGTTAGGACTGGGGCCTACGAGCAGTACTTC. Protein sequence: CASSQVRTGAYEQYF.

The chain has TRBV7-2 and TRBJ1-5, with a possible D match to TRBD1 (5 bases). V dropped 5 bases and J dropped 6 bases, with 14 bases sitting between them. The CDR3 contains 14 residues. The germline gives CDR1 SGHTA, CDR2 FQGNSA. The CDR3 DNA sequence: TGTGCCAGCAGCCCCTCGCAGGGTGCTCAGCCCCAGCATTTT. Its translation: CASSPSQGAQPQHF.

The CDR3 DNA reads as TGTGCCAGCAGTTACTCATCGATGAGAGGTGAAAAACTGTTTTTT. Protein product: CASSYSSMRGEKLFF. The chain employs TRBV6-5 and TRBJ1-4; D gene ambiguous. There are 15 residues in the CDR3. Between the trimmed V and J ends, which lost 0 bases and 7 bases, there was a span of 12 bases. CDR1 is MNHEY and CDR2 is SVGAGI in the germline V gene.

Regarding this clone: Germline and junction disagree at one end, which may indicate a read error. V and J are TRBV5-6 and TRBJ1-4; 7 bases match TRBD1. The germline V gene has CDR1 SGHDT and CDR2 YYEEEE. This CDR3 comprises 15 residues. CDR3 DNA: TGTGCCAGCAGCGGGGAAAACAGGGGAGACGAAAAACTGCTTTTT. Translated: CASSGENRGDEKLLF.

The chain's CDR3 is CASSLGWQNYEQYF. CDR3 in DNA: TGTGCCAGCAGCTTAGGTTGGCAGAACTACGAGCAGTACTTC. The chain couples TRBV11-2 to TRBJ2-7; the D is unclear. Trimming removed 1 base at V and 3 bases at J, with 10 bases between. The CDR3 spans 14 residues. Germline lookup yields CDR1 SGHAT and CDR2 FQNNGV.

This clone came up once. This rearrangement joins TRBV7-8 to TRBJ2-1; TRBD2 aligns across 10 bases. V dropped 6 bases and J dropped 10; count of bases not matched to a gene: 12. The CDR3 runs 15 residues. The germline gives CDR1 SGHVS, CDR2 FQNEAQ. CDR3 protein: CASREGRGSGREQFF. The CDR3 DNA is TGTGCCAGCAGGGAGGGTCGTGGTAGCGGGAGGGAGCAGTTCTTC.